The 22 T cell receptor beta chains presented below share a single source sample, sequenced in a study of CXCR3-negative and CXCR3-positive naive CD8 T cells. Researchers prepared the TRB cDNA libraries using 5' RACE with UMI labels. TCRdb reanalyzed the 5' RACE reads and collapses them to one entry per CDR3 protein, without DNA. The sample has under 7,500 distinct CDR3 sequences; the top ten hold about 1.8%. Sequencing was carried out using naive CXCR3- CD8+ T cells from blood. As to subset: CD45RO-CCR7+CD27+CD95- naive CD8+ T cells lacking CXCR3 (TNR3-). These receptors all come from a human donor in good health. Some clones in this sample may be carry-over from other donors' samples.

The rearrangement links TRBV5-5 to TRBJ2-5; TCRdb reports TRBD1, a call that lacks DNA to check it against. The CDR3 loop spans 13 amino acids. Germline V gene sequence: CDR1 SGHKS, CDR2 YYEKEE (reference sequence). CDR3 protein: CASSKGQLETQYF. The full variable domain, in which reference TRBV5-5 and TRBJ2-5 provide the parts outside the CDR3, is DAGVTQSPTHLIKTRGQQVTLRCSPISGHKSVSWYQQVLGQGPQFIFQYYEKEERGRGNFPDRFSARQFPNYSSELNVNALLLGDSALYLCASSKGQLETQYFGPGTRLLVL.

This chain connects TRBV15 to TRBJ1-1; TCRdb names TRBD1, which stays unverified in the absence of DNA. Looked up from germline, CDR1 is LNHNV and CDR2 is YYDKDF (reference sequence). The CDR3 has 16 residues. This CDR3 reads CATSTNQDWGNTEAFF.

This clonotype is classed as medium-sized (0.01 to 0.1%) by frequency. The rearrangement joins TRBV5-5 to TRBJ2-1. The CDR3 loop spans 16 amino acids. Per germline, CDR1 SGHKS and CDR2 YYEKEE (reference sequence). The CDR3 loop reads CASSLWGTMENNEQFF.

The V gene is TRBV29-1, the J gene TRBJ2-7; TCRdb picks TRBD1, but there is no DNA to check that call. The CDR3 runs to 16 residues. CDR1 is SQVTM, CDR2 ANQGSEA, per germline. The chain's CDR3 is CSARGSGDRGTYEQYF.

The rearrangement links TRBV12-3 or TRBV12-4 to TRBJ2-7; TCRdb picks TRBD1, but there is no DNA to check that call. This CDR3 has 12 residues. The CDR3 loop reads CASSLTVYEQYF.

This clonotype registers medium-sized by frequency. The chain couples TRBV12-3 or TRBV12-4 to TRBJ2-5; TCRdb indicates TRBD2, and absent DNA this call remains unverified. This CDR3 is 13 amino acids long. This CDR3 is CASSPSGRETQYF.

The chain carries TRBV20-1 and TRBJ1-1; TCRdb selects TRBD1, and the lack of DNA leaves this call unchecked. The CDR3 has 13 amino acids. Germline lookup yields CDR1 DFQATT and CDR2 SNEGSKA (reference sequence). This CDR3 is CSASGQGSTEAFF.

This clonotype counts as medium-sized by frequency. This chain links TRBV29-1 with TRBJ2-7; TCRdb designates TRBD1, a call that cannot be tested without DNA. There are 15 residues in the CDR3. Germline CDR1 is SQVTM and CDR2 is ANQGSEA. CDR3 region: CSVETEGTGTYEQYF.

The V and J genes are TRBV29-1 and TRBJ2-7; TCRdb proposes TRBD1, but this gene call is untestable without DNA. The germline V gene has CDR1 SQVTM and CDR2 ANQGSEA. This CDR3 spans 15 amino acids. The CDR3 loop reads CSVEAPTGTVYEQYF.

The chain recombines TRBV20-1 with TRBJ2-7. CDR1 is DFQATT and CDR2 is SNEGSKA in the germline V gene (reference sequence). CDR3 length: 14 amino acids. The CDR3 loop is CSAREAGGYYEQYF.

Frequency places this clonotype as medium-sized (0.01 to 0.1%). V gene TRBV14 combines with J gene TRBJ2-1; TCRdb lists TRBD2, though no DNA is available to test this call. The CDR3 sequence is 15 residues long. The germline V gene has CDR1 SGHDN and CDR2 FVKESK. The chain's CDR3 is CASSILAGHYNEQFF.

This chain joins TRBV3-1 and TRBJ2-7. The germline gives CDR1 LGHDT, CDR2 YNNKEL (reference sequence). The CDR3 has 16 amino acids. CDR3: CASSQEPTVNSYEQYF.

This clonotype registers large by frequency. This CDR3 is CASSPPFGAGANQPQHF. The chain employs TRBV18 and TRBJ1-5; there is no DNA to check the TCRdb D call of TRBD1. Germline CDR1 reads KGHSH; CDR2 reads LQKENI. The CDR3 loop spans 17 amino acids.

V is TRBV20-1 and J is TRBJ2-1. The CDR3 is 16 amino acids. Germline CDR1 and CDR2: DFQATT and SNEGSKA (reference sequence). CDR3 sequence reads: CSARNTAKAPHNEQFF.

V and J are TRBV20-1 and TRBJ2-1. Germline CDR1 and CDR2: DFQATT and SNEGSKA (reference sequence). This CDR3 spans 13 amino acids. This CDR3 is CSHLLRSYNEQFF.

V is TRBV4-1 and J is TRBJ1-1; TCRdb's assignment of TRBD1 cannot be checked, as there is no DNA. This CDR3 spans 16 amino acids. Germline assignment: CDR1 MGHRA and CDR2 YSYEKL. CDR3 sequence reads: CASSPDTGHLNTEAFF.

This chain connects TRBV28 to TRBJ2-7; TCRdb's D call of TRBD1 is untestable without DNA. CDR1 and CDR2 (germline): MDHEN, SYDVKM. The CDR3 contains 16 residues. Here the CDR3 reads CASSLLASGTAYEQYF.

The genes are TRBV7-9 and TRBJ2-7; no DNA is available, so the TRBD2 call from TCRdb remains unchecked. From germline, CDR1 is SEHNR and CDR2 FQNEAQ (reference sequence). The length of the CDR3 is 15 residues. The CDR3 is CASSPPSAEVYEQYF. Based on the CDR3 plus reference TRBV7-9 and TRBJ2-7, the full variable domain is DTGVSQNPRHKITKRGQNVTFRCDPISEHNRLYWYRQTLGQGPEFLTYFQNEAQLEKSRLLSDRFSAERPKGSFSTLEIQRTEQGDSAMYLCASSPPSAEVYEQYFGPGTRLTVT.

The V gene is TRBV11-2, the J gene TRBJ2-1; TCRdb selects TRBD2, and the lack of DNA leaves this call unchecked. Germline V gene data show CDR1 as SGHAT and CDR2 as FQNNGV. This CDR3 has 16 residues. The CDR3 spells CASSRTLGRENNEQFF.

The chain carries TRBV7-9 and TRBJ2-1. The CDR3 length is 16 residues. Germline V gene data show CDR1 as SEHNR and CDR2 as FQNEAQ (reference sequence). Here the CDR3 reads CASSFAGPTSYNEQFF.

Considering frequency, this clonotype is medium-sized. The chain is built from TRBV29-1 and TRBJ2-2; the TCRdb call, TRBD2, lacks DNA for checking. This CDR3 comprises 13 residues. Looked up from germline, CDR1 is SQVTM and CDR2 is ANQGSEA. CDR3 in amino acids: CSALDLNTGELFF.

Frequency places this clonotype as medium-sized. The gene calls are TRBV7-6 and TRBJ2-2. Per germline, CDR1 SGHVS and CDR2 FNYEAQ. The CDR3 extends over 16 amino acids. The CDR3 region is CASSFLANANTGELFF.